Listed below are T cell receptor beta chains from one sample, sequenced in a study of blood T cell repertoires in COVID-19. Sequencing was performed with immunoSEQ multiplex PCR; in TCRdb, only in-frame clones are kept and a portion is missing. The sample comprises tens of thousands of clones, approximately 92% of which are singletons, and about 7% rests with the top ten. Sequencing input: peripheral blood. All receptors derive from a human donor in a cohort sampled during active COVID-19. The CDR3 runs from the conserved cysteine through the conserved F or W. Each record gives: J gene, V gene, D gene, clone size, CDR3 DNA, CDR3 protein. A D gene is named only where the DNA matches it firmly. Size is stated for part of the rows, as once, few or many counts, or as a class when the clone is expanded.

J: TRBJ2-5
V: TRBV20-1
D: TRBD2
size: .
DNA: TGCAGTGCTAGTATGGCTAGCGGGGGCCTTAGGGAGACCCAGTACTTC
CDR3: CSASMASGGLRETQYF

J: TRBJ2-2
V: TRBV6-5
D: TRBD1
size: .
DNA: TGTGCCAGCAGCGGGACAGGGGCGGCCGGGGAGCTGTTTTTT
CDR3: CASSGTGAAGELFF

J: TRBJ2-5
V: TRBV19
D: .
size: .
DNA: TGTGCCAGTAGTATGCGATTATGGGAGACCCAGTACTTC
CDR3: CASSMRLWETQYF

J: TRBJ2-3
V: TRBV13
D: TRBD2
size: .
DNA: TGTGCCAGCAGCACCCGGGGCGGGGGGGCAAGCACAGATACGCAGTATTTT
CDR3: CASSTRGGGASTDTQYF

J: TRBJ2-7
V: TRBV19
D: .
size: .
DNA: TGTGCCAGTAGTAGCCAGGGATCCTACGAGCAGTACTTC
CDR3: CASSSQGSYEQYF

J: TRBJ2-5
V: TRBV21-1
D: .
size: .
DNA: TGTGCCAGCAGCAGGCCGACAGGGGCAAATTTTGAGGAGACCCAGTACTTC
CDR3: CASSRPTGANFEETQYF

J: TRBJ2-7
V: TRBV6-6
D: .
size: .
DNA: TGTGCCAGCAGACGCGGACAGAACTACGAGCAGTACTTC
CDR3: CASRRGQNYEQYF

J: TRBJ1-5
V: TRBV18
D: .
size: .
DNA: TGTGCCAGCTCACCACCGGCAGTTCATCAGCCCCAGCATTTT
CDR3: CASSPPAVHQPQHF

J: TRBJ1-2
V: TRBV28
D: .
size: once
DNA: TGTGCCAGCAGTTTCAGTCTCTATGGCTACACCTTC
CDR3: CASSFSLYGYTF

J: TRBJ2-5
V: TRBV7-8
D: .
size: .
DNA: TGTGCCAGCAGCCCCGGAGTGGCCAGAGAGACCCAGTACTTC
CDR3: CASSPGVARETQYF

J: TRBJ2-1
V: TRBV7-2
D: .
size: .
DNA: TGTGCCAGCAGCTTAGGGGGGCCGAGCTCCTACAATGAGCAGTTCTTC
CDR3: CASSLGGPSSYNEQFF

J: TRBJ1-1
V: TRBV29-1
D: TRBD1
size: few
DNA: TGCAGCGTTCTTATCCAGGGGGGAGAAGCTTTCTTT
CDR3: CSVLIQGGEAFF

J: TRBJ1-2
V: TRBV9
D: .
size: .
DNA: TGTGCCAGTAATCGAGAGACAGACCATAACTATGGCTACACCTTC
CDR3: CASNRETDHNYGYTF

J: TRBJ2-5
V: TRBV2
D: .
size: .
DNA: TGTGCCAGCAGTAAAGGGCAGGGAACGGAGACCCAGTACTTC
CDR3: CASSKGQGTETQYF

J: TRBJ2-7
V: TRBV7-8
D: .
size: .
DNA: TGTGCCAGCTCGCAGGGAAGGCCCCCCTACGAGCAGTACTTC
CDR3: CASSQGRPPYEQYF

J: TRBJ1-1
V: TRBV19
D: .
size: .
DNA: TGTGCCAGTAGTATGGCCCCGGGGGGGCAAACTGAAGCTTTCTTT
CDR3: CASSMAPGGQTEAFF

J: TRBJ1-1
V: TRBV9
D: .
size: .
DNA: TGTGCCAGCAGCGCAGGGTGGAACACTGAAGCTTTCTTT
CDR3: CASSAGWNTEAFF

J: TRBJ1-2
V: TRBV7-9
D: TRBD1
size: .
DNA: TGTGCCAGCAGCTTCGCCGACAGGGCCTTTTATGGCTACACCTTC
CDR3: CASSFADRAFYGYTF

J: TRBJ1-2
V: TRBV21-1
D: .
size: .
DNA: TGTGCCAGCAGCAAAAGGACTCATAACTATGGCTACACCTTC
CDR3: CASSKRTHNYGYTF

J: TRBJ1-1
V: TRBV7-9
D: .
size: .
DNA: TGTGCCAGCAGCTTAGCAACGGGAGCGGGGGCTGAAGCTTTCTTT
CDR3: CASSLATGAGAEAFF

J: TRBJ2-7
V: TRBV20-1
D: .
size: .
DNA: TGCAGTGCTAGTCGGCAGGGCGTTATGTCCTACGAGCAGTACTTC
CDR3: CSASRQGVMSYEQYF

J: TRBJ2-1
V: TRBV27
D: TRBD1
size: .
DNA: TGTGCCAGCAGTTTAAGACAGGGGGCAAAATTGGCTTACAATGAGCAGTTCTTC
CDR3: CASSLRQGAKLAYNEQFF

J: TRBJ2-3
V: TRBV30
D: .
size: .
DNA: TGTGCCTGGAGGGGCAGTAGCACAGATACGCAGTATTTT
CDR3: CAWRGSSTDTQYF

J: TRBJ1-1
V: TRBV5-1
D: .
size: .
DNA: TGCGCCAGCAGCTTGGCCGGCAGCAGGATGAACACTGAAGCTTTCTTT
CDR3: CASSLAGSRMNTEAFF

J: TRBJ1-2
V: TRBV10-1
D: TRBD1
size: .
DNA: TGCGCCAGCAGTGAGTCGAAGGGACAGGAGTATGGCTACACCTTC
CDR3: CASSESKGQEYGYTF

J: TRBJ1-2
V: TRBV19
D: TRBD1
size: .
DNA: TGTGCCAGTAGGACAGGGTTCGAAAGTGGCTACACCTTC
CDR3: CASRTGFESGYTF

J: TRBJ1-4
V: TRBV25-1
D: TRBD1
size: .
DNA: TGTGCCAGCAGTGAAGAAGGACAGGGGAATGAAAAACTGTTTTTT
CDR3: CASSEEGQGNEKLFF

J: TRBJ1-2
V: TRBV19
D: TRBD1
size: .
DNA: TGTGCCAGTAGTATTTGGGGACAGGGTGATGGCTACACCTTC
CDR3: CASSIWGQGDGYTF

J: TRBJ2-1
V: TRBV5-6
D: .
size: .
DNA: TGTGCCAGCAGCTTGGTGTCATTTTCCTACAATGAGCAGTTCTTC
CDR3: CASSLVSFSYNEQFF

J: TRBJ2-7
V: TRBV7-6
D: .
size: .
DNA: TGTGCCAGCAGCTTAGGGGAGGCCTCCTACGAGCAGTACTTC
CDR3: CASSLGEASYEQYF

J: TRBJ2-7
V: TRBV10-2
D: TRBD1
size: .
DNA: TGCGCCAGCAGTGAGCGGCAGGGGGTCCACTTC
CDR3: CASSERQGVHF

J: TRBJ1-5
V: TRBV5-8
D: TRBD1
size: few
DNA: TGTGCCAGCAGCCGGGGGGGGACAGGGTCTAATCAGCCCCAGCATTTT
CDR3: CASSRGGTGSNQPQHF

J: TRBJ1-6
V: TRBV7-9
D: TRBD1
size: few
DNA: TGTGCCAGCAGCCCTAACAGGGGCGCCAATTCACCCCTCCACTTT
CDR3: CASSPNRGANSPLHF

J: TRBJ2-2
V: TRBV3-1/TRBV3-2
D: .
size: .
DNA: TGTGCCAGCAGCCAGTACAGGGTCTACACCGGGGAGCTGTTTTTT
CDR3: CASSQYRVYTGELFF

J: TRBJ2-1
V: TRBV3-1/TRBV3-2
D: TRBD1
size: few
DNA: TGTGCCAGCAGCCACGGGACAGGGGATTCCAATGAGCAGTTCTTC
CDR3: CASSHGTGDSNEQFF

J: TRBJ2-5
V: TRBV3-1/TRBV3-2
D: TRBD2
size: .
DNA: TGTGCCAGCAGCAGGCTAGCGGGGGGTCTTAACGGAGAGACCCAGTACTTC
CDR3: CASSRLAGGLNGETQYF

J: TRBJ1-1
V: TRBV7-2
D: TRBD1
size: .
DNA: TGTGCCAGCAGCATTGGGACAGGAGGGTTTCAAGGGACTGAAGCTTTCTTT
CDR3: CASSIGTGGFQGTEAFF

J: TRBJ2-5
V: TRBV30
D: .
size: .
DNA: TGTGCCTGGACCCCAAGGGGGGGGACCCAGTACTTC
CDR3: CAWTPRGGTQYF

J: TRBJ2-5
V: TRBV10-3
D: TRBD1
size: .
DNA: TGTGCCATCAGTGAGGGACAGGGTTTGGAGACCCAGTACTTC
CDR3: CAISEGQGLETQYF